Below, 27 T cell receptor beta chains from the same sample are listed, as sequenced in a study of blood T cell repertoires in COVID-19. The method was immunoSEQ multiplex PCR; TCRdb's version includes in-frame clones alone and lacks a portion of them. The sample lists more than 65,000 clones; 70% to 75% were seen once. The sequenced sample consisted of peripheral blood. These receptors originate from a woman between 65 and 79 years old with acute or convalescent COVID-19.

In DNA, the CDR3 is TGTGCCAGCAGTGCAGGTGGAAACACCATATATTTT. Its protein product is CASSAGGNTIYF. The V and J genes are TRBV25-1 and TRBJ1-3; D gene unclear. The V end lost 4 bases, the J end lost 3 bases, and 4 bases lay between the germline ends. The V gene's germline CDR1 is MGHDK and CDR2 SYGVNS. CDR3 length: 12 residues.

The V and J genes are TRBV6-5 and TRBJ1-2, with 9 bases that match TRBD1. CDR1 is MNHEY and CDR2 is SVGAGI in the germline V gene. The CDR3 length is 16 residues. V trimming: 0 bases; J trimming: 4 bases; junction bases outside the gene matches: 6. This CDR3 is CASSYSITGGTYGYTF. CDR3 DNA sequence: TGTGCCAGCAGTTACTCTATAACAGGGGGCACCTATGGCTACACCTTC.

This clone was counted only a few times. The chain combines TRBV2 with TRBJ1-6, with a weak D call TRBD1 (6 bases). V was cut by 6 bases and J by 7 bases, with 13 bases left in between. CDR3 length: 14 residues. Germline loops: CDR1 SNHLY, CDR2 FYNNEI. As DNA, the CDR3 is TGTGCCAGCAGCGCCGGGACAAGAAATTCACCCCTCCACTTT. Translated, it gives CASSAGTRNSPLHF.

The chain employs TRBV7-9 and TRBJ2-3; the match to TRBD2 covers 7 bases. CDR1 and CDR2 from the germline V gene are SEHNR and FQNEAQ (reference sequence). Trimming removed 0 bases from V and 3 bases from J; junction bases left unmatched: 0. The CDR3 sequence is 14 residues long. The CDR3 nucleotides are TGTGCCAGCAGCTTAGCACTAGCGACAGATACGCAGTATTTT. This codes for CASSLALATDTQYF.

This rearrangement joins TRBV7-8 to TRBJ1-1; D remains ambiguous. From germline, CDR1 is SGHVS and CDR2 FQNEAQ. Trimming cost V 6 bases and J 2 bases, with 13 bases left between them. There are 14 residues in the CDR3. The CDR3 protein is CASSPTGLNTEAFF. The CDR3 DNA follows: TGTGCCAGCAGTCCCACGGGGTTAAACACTGAAGCTTTCTTT.

The gene calls are TRBV6-5 and TRBJ1-1; 7 bases fit TRBD1. Unmatched junction bases numbered 5, after V lost 5 bases and J lost 11 bases. The CDR3 is 11 amino acids. Germline loops: CDR1 MNHEY, CDR2 SVGAGI. CDR3 nucleotides: TGTGCCAGCAGTATGGGACAGATCGCTTTCTTT. Its protein is CASSMGQIAFF.

This clone is a singleton in its sample. V and J are TRBV15 and TRBJ1-3, with D unresolved. The germline V and J ends were trimmed by 8 bases and 0 bases, with 14 bases remaining between them. CDR3 length equals 15 residues. Germline V CDR1 and CDR2: LNHNV, YYDKDF (reference sequence). CDR3 region: CATRREFLSGNTIYF. CDR3 nucleotides: TGTGCCACCCGCCGAGAGTTCCTCTCTGGAAACACCATATATTTT.

V usage is TRBV27 and J usage is TRBJ1-5, with D uncertain. Germline CDR1 reads MNHEY; CDR2 reads SMNVEV (reference sequence). V was pared by 8 bases and J by 6 bases, with 17 bases between. The length of the CDR3 is 14 residues. The CDR3 DNA is TGTGCCAGCGCAAAGACGGAAGCGAGTCAGCCCCAGCATTTT. It encodes CASAKTEASQPQHF.

The chain couples TRBV19 to TRBJ1-1, with D perhaps TRBD1 (6 bases). Trimming shortened V by 6 bases and J by 6 bases, and 23 bases separated the two germline ends. CDR1 is LNHDA and CDR2 is SQIVND in the germline V gene (reference sequence). This CDR3 spans 16 amino acids. Written as DNA, the CDR3 is TGTGCCAGTAGGATCTCTGACGAGGGGGAGGGGGCTGAAGCTTTCTTT. This encodes CASRISDEGEGAEAFF.

This clone has more than one count but fewer than ten. The CDR3 region is CASTKSGGYGYTF. The CDR3 DNA is TGTGCCAGCACGAAGTCGGGGGGGTATGGCTACACCTTC. The V call is TRBV6-5, the J call TRBJ1-2, with a weak D call TRBD1 (5 bases). The germline V gene encodes CDR1 MNHEY and CDR2 SVGAGI. The CDR3 contains 13 residues. Trimming removed 7 bases at V and 5 bases at J, with 14 bases between.

This chain connects TRBV3-1 (or the pseudogene TRBV3-2) to TRBJ1-4; D is perhaps TRBD1 (6 bases). Germline CDR1 is LGHDT and CDR2 is YNNKEL (reference sequence). V was pared by 3 bases and J by 3 bases, with 8 bases between. The length of the CDR3 is 14 residues. Written as DNA, the CDR3 is TGTGCCAGCAGCCATAGGACAGCTAATGAAAAACTGTTTTTT. Encoded protein: CASSHRTANEKLFF.

This sequence joins TRBV2 and TRBJ2-5; 7 nucleotides match TRBD1. With 6 bases clipped from V and 2 bases from J, the junction kept 6 bases outside the gene matches. The CDR3 loop spans 14 amino acids. Germline assignment: CDR1 SNHLY and CDR2 FYNNEI. In DNA, the CDR3 is TGTGCCAGCAGGCAAGACAGGGTTCAAGAGACCCAGTACTTC. Protein sequence: CASRQDRVQETQYF.

The chain links TRBV7-9 to TRBJ2-3; D perhaps matches TRBD1 (6 bases). Trimming shortened V by 2 bases and J by 1 base, and 10 bases separated the two germline ends. Germline loops: CDR1 SEHNR, CDR2 FQNEAQ (reference sequence). The CDR3 sequence is 15 residues long. The CDR3 nucleotides read TGTGCCAGCAGCTTACGGGACACACGCACAGATACGCAGTATTTT. Translating gives CASSLRDTRTDTQYF.

The chain recombines TRBV11-2 with TRBJ1-6; D not resolved. This CDR3 comprises 14 residues. The germline V gene encodes CDR1 SGHAT and CDR2 FQNNGV. Trimming pared 5 bases from V and 0 bases from J, leaving 5 bases between. CDR3 sequence reads: CASSLSSYNSPLHF. CDR3 sequence (DNA): TGTGCCAGCAGCCTGAGCTCCTATAATTCACCCCTCCACTTT.

The chain employs TRBV11-2 and TRBJ1-1; D call uncertain. V gave up 1 base and J gave up 6 bases, with 9 bases separating them. This CDR3 is built from 13 residues. CDR1 and CDR2 (germline): SGHAT, FQNNGV. The CDR3 loop reads CASSLAGVAEAFF. The CDR3 bases are TGTGCCAGCAGCTTAGCCGGGGTGGCTGAAGCTTTCTTT.

This clone was seen a few times. The J gene is TRBJ1-2, the V gene TRBV5-6; tentatively, D is TRBD1 (5 bases). There are 18 residues in the CDR3. Looked up from germline, CDR1 is SGHDT and CDR2 is YYEEEE. The V end was cut by 0 bases, the J end by 1 base, with 19 bases between. In DNA form, the CDR3 reads TGTGCCAGCAGCTTGGCCGAGCTCCGCCGACAGCTTAACTATGGCTACACCTTC. Translation: CASSLAELRRQLNYGYTF. Variable domain in full (rest from reference TRBV5-6 and TRBJ1-2): DAGVTQSPTHLIKTRGQQVTLRCSPKSGHDTVSWYQQALGQGPQFIFQYYEEEERQRGNFPDRFSGHQFPNYSSELNVNALLLGDSALYLCASSLAELRRQLNYGYTFGSGTRLTVV.

The CDR3 region is CASTLNREQYF. The CDR3 DNA follows: TGTGCCAGCACCCTAAACCGGGAGCAGTACTTC. This sequence joins TRBV5-5 and TRBJ2-7; no definite D call. Germline V gene sequence: CDR1 SGHKS, CDR2 YYEKEE (reference sequence). The CDR3 totals 11 residues. Trimming left V 6 bases short and J 7 bases short, with 11 bases between.

The CDR3 DNA reads TGTGCCAGCAGCGTAGCTGAGGGAGGGTCTAAGGGCACTGAAGCTTTCTTT. As protein: CASSVAEGGSKGTEAFF. V is TRBV9 and J is TRBJ1-1; D remains ambiguous. V lost 0 bases to trimming and J lost 4 bases, with 19 bases between them. The CDR3 extends over 17 amino acids. Germline V gene sequence: CDR1 SGDLS, CDR2 YYNGEE.

This chain uses TRBV28 with TRBJ2-3; TRBD2 agrees at 11 bases. CDR1 is MDHEN and CDR2 is SYDVKM in the germline V gene. V trimming: 6 bases; J trimming: 3 bases; junction bases outside the gene matches: 5. This CDR3 has 15 amino acids. CDR3 coding DNA: TGTGCCAGCAGACGTTGGACTAGCGGGACAGATACGCAGTATTTT. Its protein is CASRRWTSGTDTQYF.

The V gene is TRBV19, the J gene TRBJ1-1; maybe TRBD1 (5 bases). V lost 7 bases and J lost 5, with 14 bases in between. CDR3 length equals 13 residues. Germline loops: CDR1 LNHDA, CDR2 SQIVND (reference sequence). The CDR3 loop is CASKGALGTEAFF. CDR3 coding DNA: TGTGCCAGTAAAGGGGCTCTAGGGACTGAAGCTTTCTTT.

There are a few counts of this clone. The CDR3 bases are TGTGCCAGCAGCCCGCGAAGACTGAGCACTGAAGCTTTCTTT. Protein: CASSPRRLSTEAFF. The chain couples TRBV3-1 (or the pseudogene TRBV3-2) to TRBJ1-1; D is unresolved. Germline V gives CDR1 LGHDT, CDR2 YNNKEL (reference sequence). The CDR3 sequence is 14 residues long. Trimming stripped 4 bases from V and 4 bases from J, with 13 bases between.

The chain links TRBV6-5 to TRBJ1-6, with D perhaps matching TRBD1 (6 bases). The CDR3 loop spans 14 amino acids. The germline gives CDR1 MNHEY, CDR2 SVGAGI. The germline V and J ends were trimmed by 3 bases and 7 bases, with 10 bases remaining between them. The CDR3 reads CASSYNRVNSPLHF. In DNA, the CDR3 is TGTGCCAGCAGTTATAACAGGGTGAATTCACCCCTCCACTTT.

The chain has TRBV3-1 (or the pseudogene TRBV3-2) and TRBJ1-2; 10 bases fit TRBD1. V gave up 3 bases and J gave up 8 bases; unmatched junction bases: 6. The germline gives CDR1 LGHDT, CDR2 YNNKEL (reference sequence). The CDR3 runs 14 residues. CDR3: CASSHDRGLFGYTF. CDR3 sequence (DNA): TGTGCCAGCAGCCACGACAGGGGGCTGTTCGGCTACACCTTC.

The sample holds a few counts of this clone. The rearrangement links TRBV27 to TRBJ1-6; no clear D gene. V gave up 5 bases and J gave up 9 bases, with 11 bases separating them. The CDR3 totals 13 residues. Germline assignment: CDR1 MNHEY and CDR2 SMNVEV (reference sequence). Written as DNA, the CDR3 is TGTGCCAGCAGTCCCGACATGGGTTCACCCCTCCACTTT. Translation gives CASSPDMGSPLHF.

The chain couples TRBV2 to TRBJ1-2, with TRBD1 matching 7 bases. Per germline, CDR1 SNHLY and CDR2 FYNNEI. The CDR3 runs 16 residues. With V trimmed by 2 bases and J by 2 bases, 8 bases remained unmatched. The CDR3 DNA reads as TGTGCCAGCAGTGAATCCGTACGGGACAGCAACTATGGCTACACCTTC. Amino acids: CASSESVRDSNYGYTF.

The chain has TRBV6-5 and TRBJ2-7; TRBD1 agrees at 12 bases. This CDR3 has 13 residues. After removal of 5 bases from V and 11 bases from J, the junction contained 7 bases not matched to a gene. CDR1 is MNHEY, CDR2 SVGAGI, per germline. DNA of the CDR3: TGTGCCAGCAGTCGGAGGGACAGGGGGCGGGAGTACTTC. It is translated as CASSRRDRGREYF.

The chain recombines TRBV3-1 (or the pseudogene TRBV3-2) with TRBJ2-3, with TRBD1 matching 7 bases. Germline CDR1 LGHDT, CDR2 YNNKEL (reference sequence). V shed 2 bases and J 3 bases; nucleotides not matched to a gene: 5. The CDR3 covers 15 residues. The CDR3 spells CASSQPGQKTDTQYF. In DNA form, the CDR3 reads TGTGCCAGCAGCCAACCGGGACAGAAAACAGATACGCAGTATTTT.